This TCR beta chain was sequenced for a study of blood T cell repertoires in COVID-19. Per the original data handling: Cell counts per sample came from amplifying reference gene primers. Measured with immunoSEQ multiplex PCR; TCRdb has only the in-frame clones, and not every one. Clone size and the V and J calls come from that table; the DNA yielded D and trimming. The sample includes some 330,000 clones, roughly nine tenths of them seen just once. CDR3 length equals 18 residues. Trimming pared 1 base from V and 0 bases from J, leaving 16 bases between. Germline-derived CDR1 and CDR2 are SGHTA and FQGTGA.

The chain has TRBV7-3 and TRBJ1-5, with D unclear. The sample was peripheral blood. This receptor was taken from a woman aged 25 to 45 with COVID-19, enrolled during active disease. CDR3 sequence reads: CASSLNVGSSYSNQPQHF. The CDR3 DNA reads TGTGCCAGCAGCTTAAACGTGGGCAGCTCTTATAGCAATCAGCCCCAGCATTTT.